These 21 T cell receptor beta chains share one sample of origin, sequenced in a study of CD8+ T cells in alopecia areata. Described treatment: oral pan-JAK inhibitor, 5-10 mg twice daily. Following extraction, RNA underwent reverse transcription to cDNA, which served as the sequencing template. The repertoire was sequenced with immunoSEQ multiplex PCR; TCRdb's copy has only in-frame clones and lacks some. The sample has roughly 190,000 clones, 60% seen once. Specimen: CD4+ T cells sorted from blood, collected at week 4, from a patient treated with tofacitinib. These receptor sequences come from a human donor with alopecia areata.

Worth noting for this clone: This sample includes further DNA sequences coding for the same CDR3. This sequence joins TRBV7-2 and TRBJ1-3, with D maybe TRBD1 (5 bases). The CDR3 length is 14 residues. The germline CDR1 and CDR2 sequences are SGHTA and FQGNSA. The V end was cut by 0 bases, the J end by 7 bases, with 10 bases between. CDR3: CASSLAAGGNTIYF. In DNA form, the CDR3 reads TGTGCCAGCAGCTTAGCGGCCGGGGGGAACACCATATATTTT. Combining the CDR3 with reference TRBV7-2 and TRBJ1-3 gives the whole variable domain GAGVSQSPSNKVTEKGKDVELRCDPISGHTALYWYRQSLGQGLEFLIYFQGNSAPDKSGLPSDRFSAERTGGSVSTLTIQRTQQEDSAVYLCASSLAAGGNTIYFGEGSWLTVV.

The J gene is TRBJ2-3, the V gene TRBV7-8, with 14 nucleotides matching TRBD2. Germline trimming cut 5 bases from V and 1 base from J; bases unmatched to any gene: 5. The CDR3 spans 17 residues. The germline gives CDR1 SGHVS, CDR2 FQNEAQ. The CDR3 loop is CASSVGLAGGRTDTQYF. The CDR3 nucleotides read TGTGCCAGCAGCGTCGGACTAGCGGGAGGCCGCACAGATACGCAGTATTTT.

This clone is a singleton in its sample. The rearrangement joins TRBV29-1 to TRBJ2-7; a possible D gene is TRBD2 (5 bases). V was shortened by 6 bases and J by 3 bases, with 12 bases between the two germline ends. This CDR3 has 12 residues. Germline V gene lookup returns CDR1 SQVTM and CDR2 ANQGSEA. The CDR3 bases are TGCAGCGTATGGACGGGAAACTACGAGCAGTACTTC. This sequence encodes CSVWTGNYEQYF.

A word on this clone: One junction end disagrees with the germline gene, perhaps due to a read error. CDR3 loop: CASSLKSLGEETQYF. The CDR3 region has the DNA TGTGCTAGCAGCTTAAAATCCCTCGGAGAAGAGACCCAGTACTTC. The gene calls are TRBV7-7 and TRBJ2-5; D gene ambiguous. Germline CDR1 reads SSHAT; CDR2 reads FNYEAQ (reference sequence). The CDR3 is 15 residues long.

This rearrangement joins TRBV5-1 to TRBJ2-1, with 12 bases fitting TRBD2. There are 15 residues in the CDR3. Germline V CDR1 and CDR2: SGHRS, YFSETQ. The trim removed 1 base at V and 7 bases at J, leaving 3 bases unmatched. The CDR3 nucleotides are TGCGCCAGCAGCTTGTACACTAGCGGGAGGAATGAGCAGTTCTTC. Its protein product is CASSLYTSGRNEQFF.

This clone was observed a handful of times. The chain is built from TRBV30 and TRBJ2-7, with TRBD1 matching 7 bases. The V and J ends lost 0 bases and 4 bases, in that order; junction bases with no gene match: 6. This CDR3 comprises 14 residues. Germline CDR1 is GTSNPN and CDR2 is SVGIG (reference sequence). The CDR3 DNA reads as TGTGCCTGGAGTGTACTCCAGGGGGAGTACGAGCAGTACTTC. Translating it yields CAWSVLQGEYEQYF.

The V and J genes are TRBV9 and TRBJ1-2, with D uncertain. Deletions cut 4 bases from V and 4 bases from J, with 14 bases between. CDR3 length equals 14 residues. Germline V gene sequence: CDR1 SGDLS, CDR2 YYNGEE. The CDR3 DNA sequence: TGTGCCAGCAGCCCGAATTCGGGAGGCTATGGCTACACCTTC. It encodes CASSPNSGGYGYTF.

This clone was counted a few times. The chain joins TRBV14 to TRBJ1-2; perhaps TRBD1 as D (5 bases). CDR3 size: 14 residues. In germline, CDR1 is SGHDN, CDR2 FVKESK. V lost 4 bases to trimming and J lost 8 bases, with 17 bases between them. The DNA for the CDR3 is TGTGCCAGCAGCCGGTTGGGCAGGGCGGAGGGCTACACCTTC. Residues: CASSRLGRAEGYTF.

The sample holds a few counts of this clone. The CDR3 here is CASSHPGTSSDEQYF. CDR3 DNA: TGTGCCAGCAGCCATCCCGGGACTAGCTCGGACGAGCAGTACTTC. The chain couples TRBV4-2 to TRBJ2-7; 9 bases agree with TRBD2. J lost 5 bases, V lost 3 bases, and 8 bases had no gene match. Germline CDR1 and CDR2: LGHNA and YNFKEQ. The CDR3 contains 15 residues.

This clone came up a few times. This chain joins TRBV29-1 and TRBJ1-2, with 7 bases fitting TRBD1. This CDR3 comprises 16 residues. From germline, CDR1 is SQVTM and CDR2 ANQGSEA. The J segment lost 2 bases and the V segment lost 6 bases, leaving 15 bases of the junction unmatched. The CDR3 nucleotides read TGCAGCGTATTTACAGGGGAGATCGGGGTCAACTATGGCTACACCTTC. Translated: CSVFTGEIGVNYGYTF.

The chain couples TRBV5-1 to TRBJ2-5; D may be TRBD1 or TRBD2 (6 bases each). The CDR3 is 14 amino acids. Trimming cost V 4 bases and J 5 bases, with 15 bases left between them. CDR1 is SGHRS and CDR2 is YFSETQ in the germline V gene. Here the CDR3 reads CASSTITGRETQYF. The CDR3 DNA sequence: TGCGCCAGCAGCACCATTACAGGGAGGGAGACCCAGTACTTC.

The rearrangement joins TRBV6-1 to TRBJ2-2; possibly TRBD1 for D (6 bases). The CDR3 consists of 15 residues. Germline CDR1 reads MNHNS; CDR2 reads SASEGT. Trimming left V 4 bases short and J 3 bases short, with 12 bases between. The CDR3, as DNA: TGTGCCAGCAGTGGCCGGGACAAACACACCGGGGAGCTGTTTTTT. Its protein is CASSGRDKHTGELFF.

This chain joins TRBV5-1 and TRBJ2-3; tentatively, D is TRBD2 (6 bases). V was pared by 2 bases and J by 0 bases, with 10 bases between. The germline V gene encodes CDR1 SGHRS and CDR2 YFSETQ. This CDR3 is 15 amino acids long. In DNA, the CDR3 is TGCGCCAGCAGCTTCGGGGGAGGTAGCACAGATACGCAGTATTTT. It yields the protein CASSFGGGSTDTQYF.

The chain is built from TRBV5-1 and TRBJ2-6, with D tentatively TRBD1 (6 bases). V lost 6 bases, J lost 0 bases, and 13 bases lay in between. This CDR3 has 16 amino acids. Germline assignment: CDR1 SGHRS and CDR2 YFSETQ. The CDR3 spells CASIPGQNSGANVLTF. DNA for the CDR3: TGCGCCAGCATACCGGGACAAAACTCTGGGGCCAACGTCCTGACTTTC. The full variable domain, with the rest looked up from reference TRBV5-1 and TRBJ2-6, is KAGVTQTPRYLIKTRGQQVTLSCSPISGHRSVSWYQQTPGQGLQFLFEYFSETQRNKGNFPGRFSGRQFSNSRSEMNVSTLELGDSALYLCASIPGQNSGANVLTFGAGSRLTVL.

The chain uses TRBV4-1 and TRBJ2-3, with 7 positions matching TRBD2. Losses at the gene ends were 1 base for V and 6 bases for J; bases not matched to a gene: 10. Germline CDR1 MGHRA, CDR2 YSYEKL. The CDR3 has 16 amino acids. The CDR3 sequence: CASSQVAGASGDTQYF. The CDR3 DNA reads TGCGCCAGCAGCCAAGTGGCGGGAGCGTCCGGTGATACGCAGTATTTT.

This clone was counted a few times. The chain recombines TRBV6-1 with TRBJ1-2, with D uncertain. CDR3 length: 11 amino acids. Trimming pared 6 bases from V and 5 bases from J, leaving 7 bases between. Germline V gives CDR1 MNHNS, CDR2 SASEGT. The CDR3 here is CASRALYGYTF. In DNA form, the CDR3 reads TGTGCCAGCAGAGCCCTTTATGGCTACACCTTC.

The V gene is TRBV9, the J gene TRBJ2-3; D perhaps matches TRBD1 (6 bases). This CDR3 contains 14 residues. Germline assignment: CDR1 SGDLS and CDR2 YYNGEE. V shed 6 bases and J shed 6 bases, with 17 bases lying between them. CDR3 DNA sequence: TGTGCCAGCAACGCAGGGGCAGGGAGCGATACGCAGTATTTT. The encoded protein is CASNAGAGSDTQYF.

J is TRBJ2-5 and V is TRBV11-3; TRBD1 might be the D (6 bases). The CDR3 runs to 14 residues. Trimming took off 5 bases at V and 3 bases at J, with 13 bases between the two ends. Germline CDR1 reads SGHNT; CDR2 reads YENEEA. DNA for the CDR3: TGTGCCAGCAGCCTGGCCGCAGGGGAAGAGACCCAGTACTTC. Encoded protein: CASSLAAGEETQYF.

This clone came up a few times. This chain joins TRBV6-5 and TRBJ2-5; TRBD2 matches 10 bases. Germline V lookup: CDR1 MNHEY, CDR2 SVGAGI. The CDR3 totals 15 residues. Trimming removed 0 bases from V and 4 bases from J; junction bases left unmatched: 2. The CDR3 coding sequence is TGTGCCAGCAGTTACTCTAGCGGGAGGCCAGAGACCCAGTACTTC. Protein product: CASSYSSGRPETQYF.

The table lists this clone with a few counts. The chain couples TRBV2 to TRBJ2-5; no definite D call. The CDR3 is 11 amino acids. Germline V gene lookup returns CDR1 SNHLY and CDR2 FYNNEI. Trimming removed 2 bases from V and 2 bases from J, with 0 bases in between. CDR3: CASSEQETQYF. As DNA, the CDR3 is TGTGCCAGCAGTGAACAAGAGACCCAGTACTTC.

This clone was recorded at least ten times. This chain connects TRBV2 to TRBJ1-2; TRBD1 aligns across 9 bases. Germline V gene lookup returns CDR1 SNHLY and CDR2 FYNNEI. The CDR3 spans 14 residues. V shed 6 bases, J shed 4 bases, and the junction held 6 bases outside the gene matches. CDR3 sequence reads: CASRIDRGSYGYTF. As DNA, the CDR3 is TGTGCCAGCAGAATCGACAGGGGGTCCTATGGCTACACCTTC.